A single sample is the source of the 31 T cell receptor beta chains below, sequenced in a study of blood T cell repertoires in COVID-19. Libraries were prepared by immunoSEQ multiplex PCR; TCRdb keeps only in-frame clonotypes and omits some of them. The sample has tens of thousands of clones, 85% seen once. The sequenced sample consisted of peripheral blood. These receptors were obtained from a man in his 60s with COVID-19, enrolled during active disease.

This clone was recorded once. V and J are TRBV7-7 and TRBJ2-1; maybe TRBD1 (6 bases). With 5 bases removed from V and 2 bases from J, the gap between germline ends came to 10 bases. Germline V gives CDR1 SSHAT, CDR2 FNYEAQ (reference sequence). This CDR3 is 14 amino acids long. The DNA for the CDR3 is TGTGCCAGCAGCATGGGGGCGGCCTACAATGAGCAGTTCTTC. It codes for CASSMGAAYNEQFF.

The chain combines TRBV9 with TRBJ1-2; D unresolved. Germline V gene data show CDR1 as SGDLS and CDR2 as YYNGEE. CDR3 length equals 14 residues. The V gene lost 0 bases and the J gene lost 9 bases, with 15 bases spanning the gap. The CDR3 protein is CASSVDLSHLSYTF. CDR3 nucleotide sequence: TGTGCCAGCAGCGTAGATCTGTCACATCTGAGCTACACCTTC.

This chain connects TRBV20-1 to TRBJ2-7; 7 bases agree with TRBD2. Trimming removed 3 bases from V and 0 bases from J; junction bases left unmatched: 5. Germline CDR1 DFQATT, CDR2 SNEGSKA (reference sequence). The CDR3 loop spans 14 amino acids. CDR3 in amino acids: CSASTGDYSYEQYF. CDR3 in DNA: TGCAGTGCTAGTACCGGGGACTACTCCTACGAGCAGTACTTC.

This chain joins TRBV28 and TRBJ1-6, with D perhaps matching TRBD1 (6 bases). Looked up from germline, CDR1 is MDHEN and CDR2 is SYDVKM. There are 15 residues in the CDR3. V lost 2 bases to trimming and J lost 6 bases, with 11 bases between them. In DNA form, the CDR3 reads TGTGCCAGCAGTTTACCCGGCAGGGGTAATTCACCCCTCCACTTT. Protein sequence: CASSLPGRGNSPLHF.

The CDR3: CASMTGEYGYTF. CDR3 coding DNA: TGTGCCAGTATGACAGGGGAGTATGGCTACACCTTC. The chain recombines TRBV6-6 with TRBJ1-2; 8 positions match TRBD1. CDR3 size: 12 residues. The germline V gene encodes CDR1 MNHNY and CDR2 SVGAGI (reference sequence). The V gene end was trimmed by 9 bases and the J gene end by 5 bases; junction bases not matched to a gene: 5.

V is TRBV6-5 and J is TRBJ1-4; the match to TRBD1 covers 10 bases. Per the germline V gene, CDR1 is MNHEY and CDR2 is SVGAGI. The CDR3 extends over 15 amino acids. Germline trimming cut 4 bases from V and 7 bases from J; bases unmatched to any gene: 6. The CDR3: CASSSGQGESEKLFF. Written as DNA, the CDR3 is TGTGCCAGCAGTTCCGGACAGGGGGAGAGTGAAAAACTGTTTTTT.

This chain links TRBV11-2 with TRBJ2-3; weak D call: TRBD1 (6 bases). The ends were cut back, 5 bases at V and 0 bases at J, with 15 bases in the middle. CDR3 length equals 16 residues. The V gene's germline CDR1 is SGHAT and CDR2 FQNNGV. CDR3 in DNA: TGTGCCAGCAGCATAAGGTCCCAGGGGAGCACAGATACGCAGTATTTT. This codes for CASSIRSQGSTDTQYF.

The rearrangement joins TRBV6-5 to TRBJ2-1; D perhaps matches TRBD1 (6 bases). Germline CDR1 and CDR2: MNHEY and SVGAGI. This CDR3 region has 13 residues. Trimming left V 4 bases short and J 9 bases short, with 13 bases between. The CDR3 DNA follows: TGTGCCAGCAGTTTCACAGGGAGCGCTGAGCAGTTCTTC. Translated: CASSFTGSAEQFF.

This chain joins TRBV21-1 and TRBJ2-2; no check of the table's D call, TRBD1, against the DNA was made. TRBV21-1 is a pseudogene segment. The CDR3 is 17 residues long. The CDR3 DNA is TGTGCCAGCAGCAAAGCTCGACACCCCGCGAACACCGGGGAGCTGTTTTTT. As protein: CASSKARHPANTGELFF.

CDR3: CASRSMWESNQPQHF. CDR3 nucleotides: TGTGCCAGTAGAAGTATGTGGGAGAGCAATCAGCCCCAGCATTTT. The chain uses TRBV19 and TRBJ1-5; no definite D call. CDR3 length: 15 amino acids. CDR1 is LNHDA and CDR2 is SQIVND in the germline V gene (reference sequence). V shed 6 bases and J shed 1 base, with 13 bases lying between them.

Only one count was recorded for this clone. J is TRBJ1-5 and V is TRBV28; D perhaps matches TRBD1 (5 bases). This CDR3 is 14 amino acids long. Germline assignment: CDR1 MDHEN and CDR2 SYDVKM. Trimming took off 7 bases at V and 2 bases at J, with 12 bases between the two ends. The CDR3 reads CASNRQGRNQPQHF. DNA for the CDR3: TGTGCCAGCAATAGGCAGGGTCGCAATCAGCCCCAGCATTTT.

To note about this clone: The sample carries other DNA sequences with the same CDR3. The gene calls are TRBV28 and TRBJ2-7; 10 nucleotides match TRBD2. The CDR3 contains 15 residues. V dropped 7 bases and J dropped 5; count of bases not matched to a gene: 11. CDR1 is MDHEN and CDR2 is SYDVKM in the germline V gene. This CDR3 is CASILGGAGGDEQYF. In DNA, the CDR3 is TGTGCCAGCATCTTGGGTGGAGCGGGGGGGGACGAGCAGTACTTC.

The J gene is TRBJ2-1, the V gene TRBV6-5, with 7 bases aligning to TRBD1. After removal of 0 bases from V and 4 bases from J, the junction contained 3 bases not matched to a gene. Germline V CDR1 and CDR2: MNHEY, SVGAGI. The CDR3 length is 15 residues. The CDR3 nucleotides are TGTGCCAGCAGTTACTCTGGACAGGCATACAATGAGCAGTTCTTC. Amino acid sequence: CASSYSGQAYNEQFF.

The rearrangement links TRBV7-3 to TRBJ2-6; 8 bases map to TRBD1. Germline CDR1 SGHTA, CDR2 FQGTGA. V lost 5 bases, J lost 3 bases, and 9 bases stayed unmatched. CDR3 length: 17 residues. The CDR3: CASSLRQGRFGANVLTF. For the CDR3, the DNA is TGTGCCAGCAGCCTTCGACAGGGGAGGTTTGGGGCCAACGTCCTGACTTTC.

This clone occurred once. The V gene is TRBV10-3, the J gene TRBJ1-2; D gene ambiguous. With 0 bases removed from V and 3 bases from J, the gap between germline ends came to 5 bases. CDR1 is ENHRY, CDR2 SYGVKD, per germline. This CDR3 contains 13 residues. CDR3: CAISESQDYGYTF. DNA of the CDR3: TGTGCCATCAGTGAGTCACAAGACTATGGCTACACCTTC.

This chain uses TRBV27 with TRBJ1-1; the D gene is possibly TRBD1 (6 bases). CDR1 and CDR2 from the germline V gene are MNHEY and SMNVEV (reference sequence). V lost 4 bases to trimming and J lost 0 bases, with 12 bases between them. The CDR3 is 15 amino acids. The CDR3: CASSSRTAMNTEAFF. For the CDR3, the DNA is TGTGCCAGCAGTTCCAGGACAGCCATGAACACTGAAGCTTTCTTT.

The chain is built from TRBV6-6 and TRBJ1-4; D not resolved. Deletions cut 2 bases from V and 3 bases from J, with 10 bases between. The length of the CDR3 is 15 residues. CDR1 is MNHNY and CDR2 is SVGAGI in the germline V gene (reference sequence). CDR3 protein: CASSYTAEPNEKLFF. The CDR3 nucleotides are TGTGCCAGCAGTTACACCGCGGAACCTAATGAAAAACTGTTTTTT.

This sequence joins TRBV7-6 and TRBJ1-3; D call uncertain. From germline, CDR1 is SGHVS and CDR2 FNYEAQ. V was trimmed by 3 bases and J by 3 bases, leaving 15 bases between them. The CDR3 runs to 16 residues. The CDR3 bases are TGTGCCAGCAGCTTGGGAGTCCCGTCAGATGGAAACACCATATATTTT. Translation: CASSLGVPSDGNTIYF. The variable domain in full, with the rest retrieved from reference TRBV7-6 and TRBJ1-3, is GAGVSQSPRYKVTKRGQDVALRCDPISGHVSLYWYRQALGQGPEFLTYFNYEAQQDKSGLPNDRFSAERPEGSISTLTIQRTEQRDSAMYRCASSLGVPSDGNTIYFGEGSWLTVV.

V and J are TRBV12-5 and TRBJ2-5, with 15 bases identical to TRBD2. Germline V gene sequence: CDR1 LGHNT, CDR2 FRNRAP. The CDR3 is made up of 17 amino acids. V trimming: 6 bases; J trimming: 4 bases; junction bases outside the gene matches: 9. The CDR3 DNA reads as TGTGCTAGTGGCCGTACCGGGACTAGCGGGGGGCCAGAGACCCAGTACTTC. The encoded protein is CASGRTGTSGGPETQYF. Based on the CDR3 plus reference TRBV12-5 and TRBJ2-5, the full variable domain is DARVTQTPRHKVTEMGQEVTMRCQPILGHNTVFWYRQTMMQGLELLAYFRNRAPLDDSGMPKDRFSAEMPDATLATLKIQPSEPRDSAVYFCASGRTGTSGGPETQYFGPGTRLLVL.

The DNA of the CDR3 is TGTGCCAGCAGTTTTGAGTACAGCTCCTACGAGCAGTACTTC. As protein: CASSFEYSSYEQYF. The V and J genes are TRBV27 and TRBJ2-7; D gene uncertain. V dropped 3 bases and J dropped 0 bases, with 9 bases sitting between them. Germline CDR1 reads MNHEY; CDR2 reads SMNVEV (reference sequence). The CDR3 length is 14 residues.

The J gene is TRBJ1-6, the V gene TRBV13, with a tentative D call TRBD1 (5 bases). The germline V gene encodes CDR1 PRHDT and CDR2 FYEKMQ (reference sequence). Deletions cut 7 bases from V and 9 bases from J, with 16 bases between. This CDR3 contains 14 residues. As DNA, the CDR3 is TGTGCCAGCATCTTTACGGGGGACGGTTCACCCCTCCACTTT. Residues: CASIFTGDGSPLHF. The full variable domain, in which reference TRBV13 and TRBJ1-6 provide the parts outside the CDR3, is AAGVIQSPRHLIKEKRETATLKCYPIPRHDTVYWYQQGPGQDPQFLISFYEKMQSDKGSIPDRFSAQQFSDYHSELNMSSLELGDSALYFCASIFTGDGSPLHFGNGTRLTVT.

The chain is built from TRBV4-1 and TRBJ1-2; 9 nucleotides align to TRBD1. The ends lost 1 base at V and 4 bases at J; junction bases unmatched: 7. Germline CDR1 reads MGHRA; CDR2 reads YSYEKL. The CDR3 runs to 16 residues. The CDR3: CASSQAPGQGSYGYTF. CDR3 DNA: TGCGCCAGCAGCCAAGCACCGGGACAGGGCTCCTATGGCTACACCTTC.

The chain uses TRBV11-2 and TRBJ2-1; unclear D gene. Trimming shortened V by 4 bases and J by 2 bases, and 6 bases separated the two germline ends. CDR3 length equals 13 residues. In germline, CDR1 is SGHAT, CDR2 FQNNGV. CDR3 DNA sequence: TGTGCCAGCAGCTGGGCAACCTACAATGAGCAGTTCTTC. It is translated as CASSWATYNEQFF.

This clone appeared a single time. The V call is TRBV9, the J call TRBJ2-2; 9 positions match TRBD2. This CDR3 contains 16 residues. CDR1 and CDR2 (germline): SGDLS, YYNGEE. With V trimmed by 0 bases and J by 5 bases, 5 bases remained unmatched. Here the CDR3 reads CASSVDASGTTGELFF. CDR3 in DNA: TGTGCCAGCAGCGTAGATGCTAGCGGGACGACCGGGGAGCTGTTTTTT.

The V and J genes are TRBV5-1 and TRBJ2-5, with D tentatively TRBD1 (5 bases). Trimming took off 2 bases at V and 5 bases at J, with 16 bases between the two ends. CDR1 is SGHRS and CDR2 is YFSETQ in the germline V gene. The CDR3 totals 15 residues. The CDR3, as DNA: TGCGCCAGCAGCTTTTCGACAGAACCCACGGAGACCCAGTACTTC. This gives the protein CASSFSTEPTETQYF.

The chain employs TRBV3-1 (or the pseudogene TRBV3-2) and TRBJ1-2; 8 positions match TRBD1. The CDR3 extends over 17 amino acids. With 5 bases clipped from V and 5 bases from J, the junction kept 16 bases outside the gene matches. Germline V CDR1 and CDR2: LGHDT, YNNKEL (reference sequence). CDR3 protein: CASSNYPDRAQLYGYTF. The DNA for the CDR3 is TGTGCCAGCAGCAACTATCCGGACAGGGCCCAGTTATATGGCTACACCTTC.

The chain couples TRBV25-1 to TRBJ1-5; D ambiguous. Germline CDR1 and CDR2: MGHDK and SYGVNS. CDR3 length: 13 amino acids. Trimming removed 6 bases at V and 5 bases at J, with 11 bases between. In nucleotides, the CDR3 is TGTGCCAGCAGGGGCAGGTCCGATCAGCCCCAGCATTTT. Its translation: CASRGRSDQPQHF.

V is TRBV6-4 and J is TRBJ2-7; tentatively, D is TRBD1 (6 bases). The germline V and J ends were trimmed by 6 bases and 3 bases, with 21 bases remaining between them. Germline values: CDR1 MRHNA, CDR2 SNTAGT. There are 16 residues in the CDR3. The CDR3 DNA sequence: TGTGCCAGCAGGAGACACTCACGACAGGAGATCTACGAGCAGTACTTC. Translating it yields CASRRHSRQEIYEQYF.

The J gene is TRBJ1-2, the V gene TRBV28; D is perhaps TRBD1 (5 bases). Looked up from germline, CDR1 is MDHEN and CDR2 is SYDVKM. The CDR3 spans 14 residues. The germline V and J ends were trimmed by 1 base and 6 bases, with 12 bases remaining between them. The CDR3 bases are TGTGCCAGCAGTTTATCAGCCTCGGGGGATGGCTACACCTTC. Translated, it gives CASSLSASGDGYTF.

Here the CDR3 reads CASSEALRSSYNEQFF. CDR3 DNA sequence: TGTGCCAGCAGTGAAGCACTCCGGAGCTCCTACAATGAGCAGTTCTTC. The chain employs TRBV6-1 and TRBJ2-1; D is unresolved. The V gene's germline CDR1 is MNHNS and CDR2 SASEGT. This CDR3 is built from 16 residues. V lost 0 bases to trimming and J lost 0 bases, with 9 bases between them.

The chain combines TRBV6-4 with TRBJ2-7, with 9 positions matching TRBD1. This CDR3 comprises 16 residues. Germline assignment: CDR1 MRHNA and CDR2 SNTAGT. Trimming took 4 bases from V and 7 from J; bases not matched to a gene: 14. CDR3 coding DNA: TGTGCCAGCAGTGTCCCCCCGGGACAGGGTGGAAAGGAGCAGTACTTC. It yields the protein CASSVPPGQGGKEQYF.